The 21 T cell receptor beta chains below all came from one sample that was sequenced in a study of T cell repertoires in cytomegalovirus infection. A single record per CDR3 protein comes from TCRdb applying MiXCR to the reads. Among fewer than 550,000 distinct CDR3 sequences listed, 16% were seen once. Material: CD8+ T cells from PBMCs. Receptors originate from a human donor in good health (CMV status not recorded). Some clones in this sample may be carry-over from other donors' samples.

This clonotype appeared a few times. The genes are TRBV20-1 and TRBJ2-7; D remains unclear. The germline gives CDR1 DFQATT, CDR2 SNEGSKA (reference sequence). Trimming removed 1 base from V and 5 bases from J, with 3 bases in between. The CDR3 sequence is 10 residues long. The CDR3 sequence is CSARVNEQYF. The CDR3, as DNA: TGCAGTGCTAGAGTTAACGAGCAGTACTTC.

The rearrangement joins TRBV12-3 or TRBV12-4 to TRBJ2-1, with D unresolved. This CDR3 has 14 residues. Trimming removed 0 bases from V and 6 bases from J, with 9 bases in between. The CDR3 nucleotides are TGTGCCAGCAGTTTAGCCCCTAGAGCCAATGAGCAGTTCTTC. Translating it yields CASSLAPRANEQFF.

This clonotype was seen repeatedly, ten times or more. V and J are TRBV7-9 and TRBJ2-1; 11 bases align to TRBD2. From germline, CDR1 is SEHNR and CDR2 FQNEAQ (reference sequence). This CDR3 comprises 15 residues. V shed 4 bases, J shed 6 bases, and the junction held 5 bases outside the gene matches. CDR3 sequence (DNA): TGTGCCAGCAGCTCCCCCGGGACTAGCGGCAATGAGCAGTTCTTC. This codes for CASSSPGTSGNEQFF.

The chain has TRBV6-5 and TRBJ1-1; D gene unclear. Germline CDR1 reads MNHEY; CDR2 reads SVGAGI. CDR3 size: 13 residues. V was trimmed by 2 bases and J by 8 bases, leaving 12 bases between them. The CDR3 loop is CASSYAVSREAFF. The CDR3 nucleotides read TGTGCCAGCAGTTACGCGGTCAGCCGAGAAGCTTTCTTT.

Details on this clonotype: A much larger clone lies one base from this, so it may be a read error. The CDR3 loop reads CASSQDHAERRQPHHF. The CDR3 DNA reads TGCGCCAGCAGCCAAGATCATGCAGAACGGCGTCAGCCCCACCATTTT. This sequence joins TRBV4-3 and TRBJ1-5; no clear D. The CDR3 sequence is 16 residues long. Germline assignment: CDR1 LGHNA and CDR2 YSLEER.

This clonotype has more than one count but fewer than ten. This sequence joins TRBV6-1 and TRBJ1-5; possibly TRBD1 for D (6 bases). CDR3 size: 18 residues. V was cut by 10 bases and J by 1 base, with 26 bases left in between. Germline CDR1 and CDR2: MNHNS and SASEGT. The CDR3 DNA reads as TGTGCCACAATACAGCCCCCTATGGGGGCCCCGAGCAATCAGCCCCAGCATTTT. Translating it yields CATIQPPMGAPSNQPQHF.

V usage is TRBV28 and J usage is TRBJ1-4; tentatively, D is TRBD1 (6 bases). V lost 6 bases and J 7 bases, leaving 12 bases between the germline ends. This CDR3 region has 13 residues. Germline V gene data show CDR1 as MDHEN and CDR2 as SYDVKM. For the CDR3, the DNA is TGTGCCAGCAGGATACAGGGCCGTGAAAAACTGTTTTTT. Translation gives CASRIQGREKLFF.

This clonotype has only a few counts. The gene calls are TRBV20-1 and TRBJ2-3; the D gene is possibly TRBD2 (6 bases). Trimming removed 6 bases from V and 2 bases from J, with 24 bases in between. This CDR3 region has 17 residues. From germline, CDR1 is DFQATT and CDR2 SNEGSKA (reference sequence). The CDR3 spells CSANRWEVRRNTDTQYF. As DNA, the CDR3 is TGCAGTGCCAATCGATGGGAGGTACGGCGGAACACAGATACGCAGTATTTT.

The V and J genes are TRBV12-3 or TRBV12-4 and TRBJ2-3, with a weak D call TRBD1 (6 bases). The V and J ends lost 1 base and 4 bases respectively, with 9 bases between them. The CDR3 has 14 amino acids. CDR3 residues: CASSLGYRADTQYF. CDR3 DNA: TGTGCCAGCAGTTTAGGGTACAGGGCAGATACGCAGTATTTT.

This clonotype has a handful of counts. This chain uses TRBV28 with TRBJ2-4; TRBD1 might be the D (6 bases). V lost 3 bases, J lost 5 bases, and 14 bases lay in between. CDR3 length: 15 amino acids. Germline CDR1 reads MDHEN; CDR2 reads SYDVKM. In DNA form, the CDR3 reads TGTGCCAGCAGTTTTGGAGGTTACAGGGAAAACATTCAGTACTTC. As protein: CASSFGGYRENIQYF.

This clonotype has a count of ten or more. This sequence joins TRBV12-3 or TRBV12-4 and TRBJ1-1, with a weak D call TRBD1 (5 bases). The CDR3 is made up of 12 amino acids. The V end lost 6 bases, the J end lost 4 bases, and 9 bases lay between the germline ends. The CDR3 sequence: CASSPRVTEAFF. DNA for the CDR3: TGTGCCAGCAGCCCCAGGGTCACTGAAGCTTTCTTT.

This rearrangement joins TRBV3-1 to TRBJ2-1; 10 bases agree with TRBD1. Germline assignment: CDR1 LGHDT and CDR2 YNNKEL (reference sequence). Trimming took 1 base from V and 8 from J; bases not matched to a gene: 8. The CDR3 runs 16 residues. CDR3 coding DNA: TGTGCCAGCAGCCAAGTCGGGACAGGGGCTCGCGATGAGCAGTTCTTC. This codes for CASSQVGTGARDEQFF.

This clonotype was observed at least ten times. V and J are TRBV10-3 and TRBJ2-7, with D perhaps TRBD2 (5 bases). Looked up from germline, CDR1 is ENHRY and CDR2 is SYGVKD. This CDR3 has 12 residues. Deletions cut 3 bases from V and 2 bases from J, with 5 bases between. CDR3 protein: CAISELAYEQYF. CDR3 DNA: TGTGCCATCAGTGAACTAGCCTACGAGCAGTACTTC.

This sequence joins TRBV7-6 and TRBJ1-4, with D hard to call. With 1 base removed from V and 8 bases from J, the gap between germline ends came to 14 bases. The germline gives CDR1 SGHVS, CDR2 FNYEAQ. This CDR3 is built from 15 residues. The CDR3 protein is CASSLVDQKGEKLFF. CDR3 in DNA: TGTGCCAGCAGCTTAGTGGACCAGAAAGGGGAAAAACTGTTTTTT.

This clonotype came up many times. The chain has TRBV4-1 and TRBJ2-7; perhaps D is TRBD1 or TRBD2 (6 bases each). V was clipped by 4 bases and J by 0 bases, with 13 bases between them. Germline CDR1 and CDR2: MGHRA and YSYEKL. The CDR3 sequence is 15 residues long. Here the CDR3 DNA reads TGCGCCAGCAGCCCCGAAAGGGGGGTCTCCTACGAGCAGTACTTC. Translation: CASSPERGVSYEQYF.

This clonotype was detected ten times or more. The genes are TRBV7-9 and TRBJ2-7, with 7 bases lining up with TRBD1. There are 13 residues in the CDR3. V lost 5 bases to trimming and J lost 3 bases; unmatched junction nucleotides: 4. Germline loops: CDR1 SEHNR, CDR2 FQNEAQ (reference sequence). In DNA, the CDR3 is TGTGCCAGCAGCCCAGGGGGAGACTACGAGCAGTACTTC. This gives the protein CASSPGGDYEQYF. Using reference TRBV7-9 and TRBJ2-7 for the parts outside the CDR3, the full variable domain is DTGVSQNPRHKITKRGQNVTFRCDPISEHNRLYWYRQTLGQGPEFLTYFQNEAQLEKSRLLSDRFSAERPKGSFSTLEIQRTEQGDSAMYLCASSPGGDYEQYFGPGTRLTVT.

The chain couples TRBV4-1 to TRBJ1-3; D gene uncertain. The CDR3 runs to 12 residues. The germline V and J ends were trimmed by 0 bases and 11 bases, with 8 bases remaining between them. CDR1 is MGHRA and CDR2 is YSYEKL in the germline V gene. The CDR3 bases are TGCGCCAGCAGCCAAGATAGGCGCTCCATATATTTT. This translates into CASSQDRRSIYF.

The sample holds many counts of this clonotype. CDR3 nucleotide sequence: TGCAGTGCTCGCCACTCCCTCGTGGGGGGAGGGCGGTCCGAGCAGTACTTC. It encodes CSARHSLVGGGRSEQYF. The rearrangement joins TRBV20-1 to TRBJ2-7; 7 nucleotides agree with TRBD2. CDR3 length: 17 amino acids. CDR1 is DFQATT and CDR2 is SNEGSKA in the germline V gene (reference sequence). Unmatched junction bases numbered 22, after V lost 5 bases and J lost 6 bases.

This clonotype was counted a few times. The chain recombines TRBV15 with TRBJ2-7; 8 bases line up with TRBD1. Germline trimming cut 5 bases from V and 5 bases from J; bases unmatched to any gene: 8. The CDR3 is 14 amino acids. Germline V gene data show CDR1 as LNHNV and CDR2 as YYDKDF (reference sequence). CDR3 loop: CATSPTGVVNEQYF. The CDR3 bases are TGTGCCACCAGCCCGACAGGGGTGGTCAACGAGCAGTACTTC.

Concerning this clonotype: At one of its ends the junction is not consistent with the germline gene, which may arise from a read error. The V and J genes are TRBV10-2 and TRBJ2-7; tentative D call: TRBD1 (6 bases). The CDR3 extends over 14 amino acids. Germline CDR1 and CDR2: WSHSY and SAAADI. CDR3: CASSDGTWYYEQYF. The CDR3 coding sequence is TGCGCAAGCAGTGACGGGACATGGTACTACGAGCAGTACTTC.

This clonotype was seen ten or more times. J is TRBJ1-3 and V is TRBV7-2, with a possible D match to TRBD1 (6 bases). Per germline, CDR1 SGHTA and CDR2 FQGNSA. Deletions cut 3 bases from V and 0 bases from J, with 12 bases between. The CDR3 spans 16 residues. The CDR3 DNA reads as TGTGCCAGCAGCTTCCCGGACAGCCTCTCTGGAAACACCATATATTTT. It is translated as CASSFPDSLSGNTIYF.